The source of this TCR beta chain is a study of cytomegalovirus exposure and HLA in healthy donors. V was clipped by 4 bases and J by 3 bases; unmatched bases: 2. CDR1 and CDR2 from the germline V gene are SGHAT and FQNNGV. The CDR3 runs 14 residues. 13 Jbeta primers and 60 Vbeta primers were used for the PCR. Using immunoSEQ multiplex PCR, the repertoire was profiled, and TCRdb retains in-frame clones only, with some absent. This table holds 140,000 to 150,000 clones, under 90% found once. The receptor was isolated from a man between 40 and 49 years old in good health and CMV-seronegative. The specimen was PBMCs. V gene TRBV11-2 combines with J gene TRBJ2-7; 11 nucleotides agree with TRBD1. The CDR3: CASSSGTGGYEQYF. The DNA of the CDR3 is TGTGCCAGCAGCTCGGGGACAGGGGGCTACGAGCAGTACTTC.